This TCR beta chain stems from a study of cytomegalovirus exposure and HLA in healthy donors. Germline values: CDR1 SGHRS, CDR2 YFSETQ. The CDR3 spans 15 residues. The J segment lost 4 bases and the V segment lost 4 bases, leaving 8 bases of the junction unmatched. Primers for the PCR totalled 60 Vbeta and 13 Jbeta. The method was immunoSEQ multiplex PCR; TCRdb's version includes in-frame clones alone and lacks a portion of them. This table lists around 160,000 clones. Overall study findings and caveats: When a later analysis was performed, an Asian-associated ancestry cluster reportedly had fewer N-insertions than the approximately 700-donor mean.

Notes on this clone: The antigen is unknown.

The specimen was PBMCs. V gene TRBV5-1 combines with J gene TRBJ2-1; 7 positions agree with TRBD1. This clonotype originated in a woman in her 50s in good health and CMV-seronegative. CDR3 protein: CASSPRTGPYNEQFF. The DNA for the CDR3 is TGCGCCAGCAGCCCACGGACAGGCCCGTACAATGAGCAGTTCTTC. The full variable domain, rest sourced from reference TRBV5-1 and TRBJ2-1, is KAGVTQTPRYLIKTRGQQVTLSCSPISGHRSVSWYQQTPGQGLQFLFEYFSETQRNKGNFPGRFSGRQFSNSRSEMNVSTLELGDSALYLCASSPRTGPYNEQFFGPGTRLTVL.